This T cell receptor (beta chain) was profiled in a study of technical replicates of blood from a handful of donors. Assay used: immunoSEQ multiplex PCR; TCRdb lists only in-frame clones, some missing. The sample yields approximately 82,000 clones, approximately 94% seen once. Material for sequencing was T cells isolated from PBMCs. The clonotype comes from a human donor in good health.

The CDR3 loop reads CASSPFEANNEQFF. The CDR3 DNA sequence: TGTGCCAGCAGCCCCTTCGAGGCCAACAATGAGCAGTTCTTC. V is TRBV9 and J is TRBJ2-1; D unclear. V lost 4 bases to trimming and J lost 5 bases, with 13 bases between them. Germline V gene sequence: CDR1 SGDLS, CDR2 YYNGEE. The CDR3 runs 14 residues.